This T cell receptor (beta chain) was sequenced for a study of blood T cell repertoires in COVID-19. This study enrolled people aged about 18 to 100 from around 26 US geographic areas. The study assigned cohorts using participant-reported clinical history. Generated by immunoSEQ multiplex PCR, the TCRdb table keeps only in-frame clones and is missing some. The sample records 250,000 to 350,000 clones, 85% being singletons. The receptor was derived from a woman aged 50 to 60 who had recovered from COVID-19. Sequencing input: PBMCs or T cells enriched from blood (not recorded which).

CDR3 coding DNA: TGTGCCAGCAGTCAAGACAGGGGTATGGGCGGCTACACCTTC. Translated: CASSQDRGMGGYTF. The rearrangement uses TRBV2 and TRBJ1-2; TRBD1 matches at 8 bases. Losses at the gene ends were 5 bases for V and 8 bases for J; bases not matched to a gene: 10. The length of the CDR3 is 14 residues. Germline CDR1 is SNHLY and CDR2 is FYNNEI.